Following are 27 T cell receptor beta chains from one sample sequenced in a study of T cell repertoires in cytomegalovirus infection. These receptors have no known antigen. TCRdb used MiXCR to reprocess the reads, holding one entry per CDR3 protein. The sample records 650,000 to 900,000 distinct CDR3 sequences, approximately 32% being singletons. The source material was cultured CD8+ T cells from PBMCs, sampled from culture after CMV antigen stimulation. These receptors originate from a human donor in good health (CMV status not recorded). Some clones in this sample may be carry-over from other donors' samples.

This clonotype occurred a few times. The V gene is TRBV19, the J gene TRBJ1-6; 7 bases are shared with TRBD1. The CDR3 consists of 13 residues. J was trimmed by 4 bases and V by 10 bases; bases with no gene match: 4. CDR1 is LNHDA and CDR2 is SQIVND in the germline V gene (reference sequence). The DNA for the CDR3 is TGTGCCACACGGGACAGATATAATTCACCCCTCCACTTT. This gives the protein CATRDRYNSPLHF.

This clonotype has at least ten counts. The chain uses TRBV3-1 and TRBJ1-6; D is unclear. This CDR3 contains 15 residues. The V end was cut by 0 bases, the J end by 8 bases, with 11 bases between. The germline gives CDR1 LGHDT, CDR2 YNNKEL (reference sequence). The CDR3 DNA follows: TGTGCCAGCAGCCAAGATGGGGTTAGTTATTCACCCCTCCACTTT. It is translated as CASSQDGVSYSPLHF.

The gene calls are TRBV2 and TRBJ1-4; no firm D call. The CDR3 length is 12 residues. V was shortened by 7 bases and J by 8 bases, with 11 bases between the two germline ends. Germline CDR1 is SNHLY and CDR2 is FYNNEI. For the CDR3, the DNA is TGTGCCAGCATAGGGAGGAAAGAAAAACTGTTTTTT. Residues: CASIGRKEKLFF.

This clonotype was seen more than once but under ten times. The rearrangement links TRBV6-6 to TRBJ1-2; tentatively, D is TRBD1 (5 bases). Trimming removed 6 bases at V and 4 bases at J, with 21 bases between. CDR1 and CDR2 from the germline V gene are MNHNY and SVGAGI (reference sequence). This CDR3 spans 16 amino acids. DNA of the CDR3: TGTGCCAGCAGCCCCCAGGTGGCAGGGCCGGGCTATGGCTACACCTTC. It specifies CASSPQVAGPGYGYTF.

This sequence joins TRBV19 and TRBJ1-6; D uncertain. The V gene's germline CDR1 is LNHDA and CDR2 SQIVND (reference sequence). The ends were cut back, 3 bases at V and 5 bases at J, with 8 bases in the middle. The length of the CDR3 is 14 residues. The CDR3 loop reads CASSIGQDNSPLHF. DNA for the CDR3: TGTGCCAGTAGTATCGGGCAGGATAATTCACCCCTCCACTTT. Complete variable domain (other parts from reference TRBV19 and TRBJ1-6): DGGITQSPKYLFRKEGQNVTLSCEQNLNHDAMYWYRQDPGQGLRLIYYSQIVNDFQKGDIAEGYSVSREKKESFPLTVTSAQKNPTAFYLCASSIGQDNSPLHFGNGTRLTVT.

V is TRBV2 and J is TRBJ2-7; 8 bases map to TRBD1. Per germline, CDR1 SNHLY and CDR2 FYNNEI. This CDR3 is 14 amino acids long. V gave up 7 bases and J gave up 3 bases; unmatched junction bases: 8. CDR3 region: CASTGQGGDYEQYF. Here the CDR3 DNA reads TGTGCCAGCACTGGACAGGGTGGGGACTACGAGCAGTACTTC.

The gene calls are TRBV10-3 and TRBJ1-1; possibly TRBD1 for D (5 bases). This CDR3 spans 14 amino acids. Trimming left V 7 bases short and J 7 bases short, with 19 bases between. Looked up from germline, CDR1 is ENHRY and CDR2 is SYGVKD. DNA of the CDR3: TGTGCCATCACGCCCGCGACAGACATTATTGAAGCTTTCTTT. Translated, it gives CAITPATDIIEAFF.

At least ten counts were recorded for this clonotype. The chain employs TRBV28 and TRBJ2-4; 10 positions agree with TRBD1. Per the germline V gene, CDR1 is MDHEN and CDR2 is SYDVKM. With V trimmed by 6 bases and J by 4 bases, 3 bases remained unmatched. The CDR3 spans 14 residues. DNA for the CDR3: TGTGCCAGCAGCAGGGACAGGGGTAAAAACATTCAGTACTTC. This encodes CASSRDRGKNIQYF. Variable domain in full (rest from reference TRBV28 and TRBJ2-4): DVKVTQSSRYLVKRTGEKVFLECVQDMDHENMFWYRQDPGLGLRLIYFSYDVKMKEKGDIPEGYSVSREKKERFSLILESASTNQTSMYLCASSRDRGKNIQYFGAGTRLSVL.

The chain is built from TRBV5-4 and TRBJ1-2; D gene uncertain. Germline V CDR1 and CDR2: SGHNT, YYREEE (reference sequence). The CDR3 contains 15 residues. V was cut by 0 bases and J by 4 bases, with 13 bases left in between. As DNA, the CDR3 is TGTGCCAGCAGCTTGGCCAAGGGCTCAATCTATGGCTACACCTTC. Encoded protein: CASSLAKGSIYGYTF. The full variable domain, in which reference TRBV5-4 and TRBJ1-2 provide the parts outside the CDR3, is ETGVTQSPTHLIKTRGQQVTLRCSSQSGHNTVSWYQQALGQGPQFIFQYYREEENGRGNFPPRFSGLQFPNYSSELNVNALELDDSALYLCASSLAKGSIYGYTFGSGTRLTVV.

A remark on this clonotype: The conserved phenylalanine or tryptophan normally closing the CDR3 is absent here, so this likely arose from a read error. The chain has TRBV10-2 and TRBJ2-5; 10 bases match TRBD1. Looked up from germline, CDR1 is WSHSY and CDR2 is SAAADI. The J segment lost 5 bases and the V segment lost 2 bases, leaving 2 bases of the junction unmatched. The CDR3 totals 14 residues. CDR3 in DNA: TGCGCCAGCAGTGAGGGGACAGGGGTCGAGACCCAGTACTTA. This translates into CASSEGTGVETQYL.

The chain uses TRBV6-2 or TRBV6-3 and TRBJ1-1; possibly TRBD1 for D (6 bases). The V gene lost 8 bases and the J gene lost 0 bases, with 19 bases spanning the gap. The CDR3 totals 16 residues. Germline-derived CDR1 and CDR2 are MNHEY and SVGEGT. CDR3 sequence: CASFRGGAGMNTEAFF. As DNA, the CDR3 is TGTGCCAGCTTTAGGGGGGGCGCCGGAATGAACACTGAAGCTTTCTTT.

In this sample, this clonotype turned up a few times. The rearrangement links TRBV12-3 or TRBV12-4 to TRBJ1-1; 7 bases match TRBD1. The ends lost 4 bases at V and 7 bases at J; junction bases unmatched: 12. This CDR3 is built from 15 residues. The CDR3 region has the DNA TGTGCCAGCAGTTCCACAGGGGTGCGGAGTAATGAAGCTTTCTTT. It specifies CASSSTGVRSNEAFF.

This clonotype was counted only a few times. The chain links TRBV12-5 to TRBJ1-1, with D possibly being TRBD1 (6 bases). Trimming removed 0 bases at V and 3 bases at J, with 23 bases between. The CDR3 extends over 19 amino acids. Germline CDR1 reads LGHNT; CDR2 reads FRNRAP. The CDR3, as DNA: TGTGCTAGTGGTTTGGTAATGGGCAGGGGCGAAGGAAGGGACACTGAAGCTTTCTTT. Protein: CASGLVMGRGEGRDTEAFF.

In regard to this clonotype: Just one base apart from a much larger clone, this may be a read error. The chain carries TRBV7-9 and TRBJ2-7; D gene ambiguous. Deletions cut 2 bases from V and 2 bases from J, with 4 bases between. The CDR3 has 12 residues. CDR1 and CDR2 from the germline V gene are SEHNR and FQNEAQ (reference sequence). CDR3 DNA sequence: TGTGCCAGCAGCTTATACCCCTACGAGCAGTACTTC. Its protein is CASSLYPYEQYF.

This clonotype was counted a few times. The chain combines TRBV12-5 with TRBJ2-2; D possibly corresponds to TRBD1 (6 bases). CDR1 and CDR2 from the germline V gene are LGHNT and FRNRAP. V lost 0 bases to trimming and J lost 6 bases, with 11 bases between them. This CDR3 spans 15 amino acids. DNA of the CDR3: TGTGCTAGTGGTTTGGTACAAGGGGGAGCCGGGGAGCTGTTTTTT. Its protein product is CASGLVQGGAGELFF.

This clonotype was counted many times. The chain carries TRBV7-2 and TRBJ2-7; TRBD2 matches 8 bases. The V segment lost 1 base and the J segment 4 bases; nucleotides outside the gene matches: 6. Germline V gives CDR1 SGHTA, CDR2 FQGNSA. The CDR3 covers 15 residues. DNA for the CDR3: TGTGCCAGCAGCTTAGACGGGGGGGGCTGGTACGAGCAGTACGTC. Amino acids: CASSLDGGGWYEQYV.

The V call is TRBV6-8, the J call TRBJ1-1; D is ambiguous. V was trimmed by 9 bases and J by 1 base, leaving 15 bases between them. CDR3 size: 14 residues. CDR1 and CDR2 from the germline V gene are MNHGY and SAAAGT. The CDR3 loop reads CASEEGFGNTEAFF. Here the CDR3 DNA reads TGTGCCAGTGAGGAAGGGTTTGGGAACACTGAAGCTTTCTTT.

The chain carries TRBV7-6 and TRBJ2-3; D is uncertain. This CDR3 spans 17 amino acids. Trimming took 4 bases from V and 3 from J, leaving 20 bases between them. Germline CDR1 is SGHVS and CDR2 is FNYEAQ. The CDR3 nucleotides are TGTGCCAGCAGCTCTGGACCGGACGATCTATTGACAGATACGCAGTATTTT. As protein: CASSSGPDDLLTDTQYF.

On this clonotype: The junction shows a germline mismatch at one end, possibly a read error. CDR3 protein: CANSFIPRDRNYGYTF. The CDR3, as DNA: TGTGCCAACAGCTTTATACCCCGGGACAGGAACTATGGCTACACCTTC. J is TRBJ1-2 and V is TRBV7-6, with 8 positions matching TRBD1. CDR3 size: 16 residues. From germline, CDR1 is SGHVS and CDR2 FNYEAQ.

The V and J genes are TRBV3-1 and TRBJ2-1; tentatively, D is TRBD2 (8 bases). The CDR3 is made up of 14 amino acids. Trimming removed 9 bases from V and 5 bases from J, with 17 bases in between. Germline V lookup: CDR1 LGHDT, CDR2 YNNKEL (reference sequence). The CDR3 bases are TGTGCCAGTCTCGGGAGGGGGCTGGACAATGAGCAGTTCTTC. This gives the protein CASLGRGLDNEQFF.

The J gene is TRBJ2-7, the V gene TRBV4-1, with 9 bases aligning to TRBD2. V was clipped by 0 bases and J by 4 bases; unmatched bases: 10. The CDR3 contains 17 residues. Germline lookup yields CDR1 MGHRA and CDR2 YSYEKL. The CDR3 nucleotides read TGCGCCAGCAGCCAAGATGGTAGCGGGGGATTTGGTTACGAGCAGTACTTC. This gives the protein CASSQDGSGGFGYEQYF.

The chain uses TRBV5-6 and TRBJ1-5, with TRBD1 as a possible D gene (6 bases). Germline V gene sequence: CDR1 SGHDT, CDR2 YYEEEE. This CDR3 has 16 amino acids. Trimming shortened V by 2 bases and J by 1 base, and 13 bases separated the two germline ends. Here the CDR3 DNA reads TGTGCCAGCAGCTTACGAGGGGGAGGGAGCAATCAGCCCCAGCATTTT. Encoded protein: CASSLRGGGSNQPQHF.

This clonotype was seen at least ten times. The V and J genes are TRBV7-6 and TRBJ1-4, with 7 bases lining up with TRBD1. Germline CDR1 reads SGHVS; CDR2 reads FNYEAQ. J was trimmed by 2 bases and V by 7 bases; bases with no gene match: 7. The CDR3 totals 15 residues. The CDR3 region has the DNA TGTGCCAGCACCTTTGACAGGGCGACTAATGAAAAACTGTTTTTT. Encoded protein: CASTFDRATNEKLFF.

This clonotype turned up a few times. The CDR3 loop is CASSLVPPRGLEISDEQYF. CDR3 DNA: TGTGCCAGCAGCCTCGTTCCTCCACGGGGGCTAGAAATTTCCGACGAGCAGTACTTC. The V and J genes are TRBV4-2 and TRBJ2-7; D may correspond to TRBD1 or TRBD2 (6 bases each). This CDR3 is 19 amino acids long. V lost 4 bases to trimming and J lost 5 bases, with 30 bases between them. CDR1 and CDR2 (germline): LGHNA, YNFKEQ.

There are a few counts of this clonotype. The chain couples TRBV7-9 to TRBJ1-4; D uncertain. The germline V gene has CDR1 SEHNR and CDR2 FQNEAQ (reference sequence). V was clipped by 2 bases and J by 8 bases, with 6 bases between them. The CDR3 sequence is 12 residues long. The chain's CDR3 is CASSLSEEKLFF. CDR3 sequence (DNA): TGTGCCAGCAGCTTATCAGAAGAAAAACTGTTTTTT. Drawing the rest from reference TRBV7-9 and TRBJ1-4, the complete variable domain is DTGVSQNPRHKITKRGQNVTFRCDPISEHNRLYWYRQTLGQGPEFLTYFQNEAQLEKSRLLSDRFSAERPKGSFSTLEIQRTEQGDSAMYLCASSLSEEKLFFGSGTQLSVL.

This sequence joins TRBV6-2 or TRBV6-3 and TRBJ2-7; D ambiguous. Germline CDR1 MNHEY, CDR2 SVGEGT. Trimming left V 5 bases short and J 0 bases short, with 8 bases between. This CDR3 has 13 amino acids. The CDR3 sequence is CASSKESSYEQYV. CDR3 nucleotide sequence: TGTGCCAGCAGTAAAGAAAGCTCCTACGAGCAGTACGTC.

This clonotype has just a few counts. V is TRBV12-3 or TRBV12-4 and J is TRBJ2-2, with 8 bases identical to TRBD2. V was clipped by 3 bases and J by 4 bases; unmatched bases: 7. The CDR3 sequence is 16 residues long. CDR3 loop: CASSFFSGVLTGELFF. The DNA for the CDR3 is TGTGCCAGCAGTTTTTTTAGCGGGGTACTCACCGGGGAGCTGTTTTTT.